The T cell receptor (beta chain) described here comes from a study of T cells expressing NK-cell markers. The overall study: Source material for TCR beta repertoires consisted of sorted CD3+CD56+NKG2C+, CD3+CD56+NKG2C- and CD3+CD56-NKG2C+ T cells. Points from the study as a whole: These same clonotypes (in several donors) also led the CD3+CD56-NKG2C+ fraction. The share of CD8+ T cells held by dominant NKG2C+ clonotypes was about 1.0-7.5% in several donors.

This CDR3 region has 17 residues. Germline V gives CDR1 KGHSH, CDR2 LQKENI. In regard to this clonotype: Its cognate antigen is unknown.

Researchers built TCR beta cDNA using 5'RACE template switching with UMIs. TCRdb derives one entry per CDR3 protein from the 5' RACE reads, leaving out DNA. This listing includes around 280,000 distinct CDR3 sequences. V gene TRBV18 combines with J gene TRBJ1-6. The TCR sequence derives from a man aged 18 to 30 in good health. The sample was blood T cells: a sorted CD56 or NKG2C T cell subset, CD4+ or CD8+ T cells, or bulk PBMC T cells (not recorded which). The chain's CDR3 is CASSNWVAASNNSPLHF.